This T cell receptor (beta chain) comes out of a study of blood T cell repertoires in COVID-19. CDR3 size: 15 residues. J gave up 6 bases and V 6 bases, and 7 bases lay outside the gene matches. Germline values: CDR1 KGHSH, CDR2 LQKENI. Using immunoSEQ multiplex PCR, the repertoire was profiled, and TCRdb retains in-frame clones only, with some absent. Here the sample spans approximately 49,000 clones, 81% being singletons. The rearrangement uses TRBV18 and TRBJ2-5, with 13 bases lining up with TRBD2. The clonotype comes from an elderly woman with COVID-19, enrolled during active disease. Sequencing used peripheral blood. The CDR3 bases are TGTGCCAGCTCCGGACTAGCGGGAGTCGTAAAGACCCAGTACTTC. This translates into CASSGLAGVVKTQYF.